This is a list of T cell receptor beta chains from one sample in a study of T-cell reconstitution after alpha-beta-depleted transplantation in children. In TCRdb, the PCR reads were re-called with MiXCR into one record per CDR3 protein. The table lists roughly 500,000 distinct CDR3 sequences, 32% of them singletons. The material sequenced was PBMCs from the stem cell graft donor, taken from the stem cell graft. Receptors originate from a human donor who donated a stem cell graft to a child with aplastic anemia. Each CDR3 is given with its conserved first and last residue. D genes are given only for firm matches. Size tells how often a clone was seen (once, few, many) or the class of an expanded clone, and some rows leave it out.

TRBV14	few	TRBJ2-2	TRBD2	CASSQDLSSGNAGELFF	TGTGCCAGCAGCCAAGATCTTAGTAGCGGGAATGCCGGGGAGCTGTTTTTT
TRBV3-1	.	TRBJ2-3	.	CASSQVRGTSPYTQYF	TGTGCCAGCAGCCAAGTAAGGGGGACATCTCCCTATACGCAGTATTTT
TRBV5-1	.	TRBJ2-1	.	CASSQTGDSYNEQFF	TGCGCCAGCAGCCAAACGGGGGACTCCTACAATGAGCAGTTCTTC
TRBV5-8	.	TRBJ2-3	TRBD2	CASSFAPGGRETDTQYF	TGTGCCAGCAGCTTCGCCCCCGGCGGGAGGGAAACAGATACGCAGTATTTT
TRBV21-1	.	TRBJ2-2	.	CASSNGTGVVWELFF	TGTGCCAGCAGCAACGGGACAGGGGTCGTGTGGGAGCTGTTTTTT
TRBV5-5	many	TRBJ1-3	TRBD1	CASSQADRALGNTIYF	TGTGCCAGCAGCCAGGCGGACAGGGCCCTTGGAAACACCATATATTTT
TRBV19	few	TRBJ1-2	.	CASSIGIRQSGYTF	TGTGCCAGTAGTATAGGGATCCGACAGTCGGGCTACACCTTC
TRBV4-2	.	TRBJ1-2	TRBD1	CASSQGTGGFGYTF	TGTGCCAGCAGCCAAGGTACAGGGGGCTTTGGCTACACCTTC
TRBV7-2	.	TRBJ1-5	.	CASSLVWASNQPQHF	TGTGCCAGCAGCTTAGTTTGGGCCAGCAATCAGCCCCAGCATTTT
TRBV12-3/TRBV12-4	.	TRBJ2-5	TRBD1	CASRQGAQETQYF	TGTGCCAGCAGACAGGGGGCACAAGAGACCCAGTACTTC
TRBV6-1	few	TRBJ1-2	.	CASSGSGTSRIYTF	TGTGCCAGCAGTGGCTCCGGGACATCGAGGATCTACACCTTC
TRBV28	.	TRBJ2-7	.	CASSSGGRTYEQYF	TGTGCCAGCAGTTCGGGGGGCCGAACCTACGAGCAGTACTTC
TRBV20-1	.	TRBJ2-3	TRBD2	CSGTSGRPDTQYF	TGCAGTGGGACTAGCGGGAGACCAGATACGCAGTATTTT
TRBV29-1	few	TRBJ1-3	.	CSGREKGNTIYF	TGCAGCGGCCGGGAGAAGGGAAACACCATATATTTT
TRBV20-1	.	TRBJ2-1	.	CSAKIANNEQFF	TGCAGTGCTAAAATTGCCAACAATGAGCAGTTCTTC
TRBV7-8	few	TRBJ1-1	.	CASSLGTGAEAFF	TGTGCCAGCAGCTTAGGAACGGGCGCTGAAGCTTTCTTT
TRBV5-1	.	TRBJ1-1	.	CASSGDGWNTEAFF	TGCGCCAGCAGCGGGGACGGTTGGAACACTGAAGCTTTCTTT
TRBV20-1	.	TRBJ2-5	TRBD2	CSARDLRDYTVGGETQYF	TGCAGTGCTAGAGATCTCCGGGACTATACAGTGGGCGGGGAGACCCAGTACTTC
TRBV29-1	.	TRBJ1-2	.	CSVEDNRRNGYTF	TGCAGCGTTGAAGATAACAGGAGGAATGGCTACACCTTC
TRBV10-3	few	TRBJ2-1	.	CAITPGGLDVYNEQFF	TGTGCCATCACCCCAGGGGGACTAGATGTCTACAATGAGCAGTTCTTC
TRBV2	.	TRBJ2-7	TRBD1	CASREDRGKGYEQYF	TGTGCCAGCAGGGAGGACAGGGGGAAAGGGTACGAGCAGTACTTC